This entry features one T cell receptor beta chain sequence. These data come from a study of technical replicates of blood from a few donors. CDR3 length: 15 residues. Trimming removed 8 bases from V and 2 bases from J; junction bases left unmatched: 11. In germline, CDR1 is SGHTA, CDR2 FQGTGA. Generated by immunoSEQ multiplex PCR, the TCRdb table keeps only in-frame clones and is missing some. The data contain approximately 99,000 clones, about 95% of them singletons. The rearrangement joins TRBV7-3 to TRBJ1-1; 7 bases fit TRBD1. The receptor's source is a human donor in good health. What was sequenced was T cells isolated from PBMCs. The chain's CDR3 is CASARGGLDNTEAFF. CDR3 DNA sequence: TGTGCCAGCGCGCGAGGGGGCCTGGACAACACTGAAGCTTTCTTT.